Each of the 21 T cell receptor beta chains below was sequenced from the same sample in a study of vaccination and CD4 T cells after COVID-19 (dated by TCRdb to between 2021 and 2023). The library was generated by PCR. Sequencing relied on an Illumina iSeq 100. DNA from cultured CD4+ T cells was subjected to TCR sequencing with the Oncomine TCR Beta short-read assay at the Johns Hopkins FTIC core. TCRdb passed the public sequencing reads through fastp at Q25 and MiXCR, retaining productive beta sequences. Under each unique CDR3 protein, matching rows form one entry showing the most common genes and DNA. Within this sample are around 26,000 distinct CDR3 sequences, with roughly 60% of them counted one time only. The ten largest make up 7% to 9.5% of the sample. The treatment or condition label for this specimen denotes: approximately nine-day PBMC culture with coronavirus spike peptide pools or control peptides (ViraFEST assay).

These receptors have no known antigen. The sequencing input was CD4+ T cells from blood, cultured in vitro. These TCRs come from a human donor who had recovered from COVID-19.

This chain uses TRBV6-1 with TRBJ1-6; D not certain. This CDR3 has 15 amino acids. Germline values: CDR1 MNHNS, CDR2 SASEGT. V gave up 5 bases and J gave up 0 bases, with 8 bases separating them. CDR3 region: CASSLDGSYNSPLHF. The CDR3 DNA sequence: TGTGCCAGCAGTCTGGACGGCTCCTATAATTCACCCCTCCACTTT.

This rearrangement joins TRBV24-1 to TRBJ2-3; TRBD1 aligns across 8 bases. V shed 9 bases and J 2 bases; nucleotides not matched to a gene: 3. This CDR3 is built from 13 residues. CDR1 is KGHDR and CDR2 is SFDVKD in the germline V gene. The CDR3 sequence: CATRTGPTDTQYF. In DNA form, the CDR3 reads TGTGCCACCCGGACAGGGCCCACAGATACGCAGTATTTT.

V and J are TRBV20-1 and TRBJ1-1; TRBD1 might be the D (6 bases). The CDR3 sequence is 15 residues long. Germline V gene data show CDR1 as DFQATT and CDR2 as SNEGSKA (reference sequence). Trimming took off 6 bases at V and 1 base at J, with 18 bases between the two ends. The CDR3 region has the DNA TGCAGTGCCGAGCCCAGGGGTACAGGGAACACTGAAGCTTTCTTT. Translating it yields CSAEPRGTGNTEAFF.

The CDR3 nucleotides read TGCGCCAGCAGCCTCGGACAGGGTGATCGGTCACCCCTCCACTTT. Translating it yields CASSLGQGDRSPLHF. The chain joins TRBV4-1 to TRBJ1-6, with 8 bases lining up with TRBD1. Germline V lookup: CDR1 MGHRA, CDR2 YSYEKL. The CDR3 loop spans 15 amino acids. After removal of 4 bases from V and 10 bases from J, the junction contained 9 bases not matched to a gene.

This clonotype has just a few counts. The chain employs TRBV21-1 and TRBJ2-5; TRBD2, the table's D call, lacks a check against the DNA. TRBV21-1 counts as a pseudogene. The CDR3 length is 17 residues. This chain's CDR3 is CASSKGSASGREETQYF. CDR3 in DNA: TGTGCCAGCAGCAAAGGGTCGGCTAGCGGGAGGGAAGAGACCCAGTACTTC.

This chain links TRBV7-9 with TRBJ1-5; no clear D. The CDR3 extends over 15 amino acids. The V gene's germline CDR1 is SEHNR and CDR2 FQNEAQ (reference sequence). Trimming cost V 2 bases and J 6 bases, with 14 bases left between them. The CDR3 is CASSLTTDPGQPQHF. CDR3 nucleotides: TGTGCCAGCAGCTTAACTACGGATCCAGGTCAGCCCCAGCATTTT.

The chain couples TRBV19 to TRBJ2-5; perhaps TRBD1 as D (5 bases). Trimming removed 5 bases at V and 1 base at J, with 11 bases between. Germline loops: CDR1 LNHDA, CDR2 SQIVND (reference sequence). The CDR3 runs to 14 residues. The CDR3 reads CASSPTTVQETQYF. Written as DNA, the CDR3 is TGTGCCAGTAGTCCAACGACAGTCCAAGAGACCCAGTACTTC.

The rearrangement links TRBV29-1 to TRBJ1-2; D remains ambiguous. This CDR3 has 11 amino acids. Germline V CDR1 and CDR2: SQVTM, ANQGSEA. V was cut by 3 bases and J by 2 bases, with 4 bases left in between. This CDR3 is CSVERNYGYTF. As DNA, the CDR3 is TGCAGCGTTGAGCGGAACTATGGCTACACCTTC.

V is TRBV6-1 and J is TRBJ2-2, with 11 bases lining up with TRBD2. The germline CDR1 and CDR2 sequences are MNHNS and SASEGT. The J segment lost 4 bases and the V segment lost 6 bases, leaving 4 bases of the junction unmatched. This CDR3 region has 15 residues. The CDR3 protein is CASRTGTSGTGELFF. The CDR3 DNA reads as TGTGCCAGCAGGACCGGGACTAGCGGCACCGGGGAGCTGTTTTTT.

This clonotype was seen once. J is TRBJ2-7 and V is TRBV10-3, with 9 positions matching TRBD1. Germline CDR1 and CDR2: ENHRY and SYGVKD. CDR3 length: 14 amino acids. V trimming: 6 bases; J trimming: 3 bases; junction bases outside the gene matches: 6. CDR3 residues: CAIRGGTGIYEQYF. Here the CDR3 DNA reads TGTGCCATCAGGGGGGGGACAGGGATCTACGAGCAGTACTTC.

This clonotype was observed once. The chain joins TRBV6-2 or TRBV6-3 to TRBJ2-1; D remains ambiguous. There are 14 residues in the CDR3. The germline V gene has CDR1 MNHEY and CDR2 SVGEGT. With 2 bases removed from V and 0 bases from J, the gap between germline ends came to 5 bases. The CDR3, as DNA: TGTGCCAGCAGTTACCCCCGCTCCTACAATGAGCAGTTCTTC. Amino acids: CASSYPRSYNEQFF.

The rearrangement joins TRBV12-3 or TRBV12-4 to TRBJ2-3; 7 bases agree with TRBD1. Trimming at V came to 2 bases and at J to 4 bases, leaving 6 bases not matched to a gene. The CDR3 has 15 residues. The CDR3 sequence: CASSLRGRLADTQYF. The CDR3 nucleotides are TGTGCCAGCAGTTTAAGGGGGCGCTTAGCAGATACGCAGTATTTT.

This clonotype was picked up one time. This sequence joins TRBV7-3 and TRBJ2-5; TRBD2 matches at 12 bases. The V gene end was trimmed by 3 bases and the J gene end by 0 bases; junction bases not matched to a gene: 2. Germline-derived CDR1 and CDR2 are SGHTA and FQGTGA. The CDR3 runs 16 residues. Here the CDR3 reads CASSLTSGSYQETQYF. CDR3 bases: TGTGCCAGCAGCTTGACTAGCGGGAGCTACCAAGAGACCCAGTACTTC.

The J gene is TRBJ2-7, the V gene TRBV3-1, with D uncertain. The CDR3 extends over 13 amino acids. CDR1 is LGHDT and CDR2 is YNNKEL in the germline V gene (reference sequence). V was trimmed by 4 bases and J by 0 bases, leaving 7 bases between them. The CDR3 DNA reads TGTGCCAGCAGCCTCGAGAGCTCCTACGAGCAGTACTTC. It specifies CASSLESSYEQYF.

The rearrangement uses TRBV20-1 and TRBJ2-2; no clear D. The V and J ends lost 0 bases and 6 bases respectively, with 8 bases between them. CDR1 and CDR2 from the germline V gene are DFQATT and SNEGSKA (reference sequence). CDR3 size: 13 residues. The CDR3 spells CSARDPGAGELFF. The DNA for the CDR3 is TGCAGTGCTAGAGATCCAGGTGCCGGGGAGCTGTTTTTT.

This clonotype appeared a few times. The chain joins TRBV24-1 to TRBJ1-5, with D unresolved. The germline V gene encodes CDR1 KGHDR and CDR2 SFDVKD. Trimming removed 5 bases at V and 0 bases at J, with 7 bases between. The CDR3 runs 14 residues. The CDR3, as DNA: TGTGCCACCAGTGCCGGGTATAGCAATCAGCCCCAGCATTTT. Translating it yields CATSAGYSNQPQHF.

This sequence joins TRBV7-2 and TRBJ2-5; tentatively, D is TRBD1 (6 bases). This CDR3 spans 14 amino acids. V lost 1 base, J lost 5 bases, and 11 bases lay in between. The germline V gene has CDR1 SGHTA and CDR2 FQGNSA. Here the CDR3 reads CASSLVTGTETQYF. The CDR3 nucleotides read TGTGCCAGCAGCTTAGTAACAGGGACCGAGACCCAGTACTTC. The full variable domain, its missing parts supplied by reference TRBV7-2 and TRBJ2-5, is GAGVSQSPSNKVTEKGKDVELRCDPISGHTALYWYRQSLGQGLEFLIYFQGNSAPDKSGLPSDRFSAERTGGSVSTLTIQRTQQEDSAVYLCASSLVTGTETQYFGPGTRLLVL.

The chain carries TRBV27 and TRBJ1-6; D is uncertain. CDR3 length: 14 amino acids. V was cut by 7 bases and J by 0 bases, with 7 bases left in between. CDR1 MNHEY and CDR2 SMNVEV come from the germline V gene (reference sequence). CDR3 in amino acids: CASKGSSYNSPLHF. CDR3 coding DNA: TGTGCCAGCAAGGGCAGCTCCTATAATTCACCCCTCCACTTT.

The chain has TRBV7-9 and TRBJ1-2; D is perhaps TRBD1 (5 bases). The CDR3 is 13 residues long. Germline V gives CDR1 SEHNR, CDR2 FQNEAQ (reference sequence). Between the trimmed V and J ends, which lost 3 bases and 6 bases, there was a span of 11 bases. This CDR3 reads CASSLEGVHGYTF. The DNA of the CDR3 is TGTGCCAGCAGCTTGGAAGGGGTCCATGGCTACACCTTC.

The V call is TRBV7-9, the J call TRBJ2-7; no firm D call. CDR3 length: 13 residues. In germline, CDR1 is SEHNR, CDR2 FQNEAQ (reference sequence). The V end was cut by 1 base, the J end by 5 bases, with 9 bases between. CDR3 region: CASSLGVVDEQYF. CDR3 DNA sequence: TGTGCCAGCAGCTTAGGGGTTGTCGACGAGCAGTACTTC.

In its sample, this clonotype was seen a few times. The chain joins TRBV6-1 to TRBJ1-5; 7 bases map to TRBD1. The CDR3 consists of 15 residues. Germline CDR1 is MNHNS and CDR2 is SASEGT. Trimming at V came to 6 bases and at J to 2 bases, leaving 7 bases not matched to a gene. In DNA form, the CDR3 reads TGTGCCAGCAGCCTCCGGGACAGTGGCAATCAGCCCCAGCATTTT. It yields the protein CASSLRDSGNQPQHF.